The clone carrying this T cell receptor beta chain was recorded at least ten times. No antigen is known for it. A single record per CDR3 protein comes from TCRdb applying MiXCR to the 5' RACE reads. The sample lists under 350,000 distinct CDR3 sequences; 7.5% to 9.5% were seen once. The entry originates in a study of identical twins. Study conclusions and caveats: Its conclusions, products of cross-sectional statistical analysis, did not come from following the same donors. Those out-of-frame alpha sequences shared by twins showed an excess of low generation probability. Recombination models fit unrelated individuals' TCR alpha sharing but underestimated twins'.

Trimming removed 1 base at V and 5 bases at J, with 17 bases between. The CDR3 has 16 residues. The germline V gene has CDR1 SGHDN and CDR2 FVKESK. The data were also submitted as part of a second study, on yellow fever vaccine responses in identical twins.

This chain links TRBV14 with TRBJ1-2; D is unclear. The source material was CD8+ T cells sorted from blood. This receptor was taken from a woman under 30 in good health. The CDR3 DNA is TGTGCCAGCAGCCAAGCATCTAGTCCTTCTGGATATGGCTACACCTTC. Protein: CASSQASSPSGYGYTF.